The text below deals with one TCR beta chain. The J segment lost 8 bases and the V segment lost 0 bases, leaving 6 bases of the junction unmatched. This CDR3 contains 14 residues. Germline-derived CDR1 and CDR2 are LGHDT and YNNKEL (reference sequence). This entry is derived from a study of blood T cell repertoires in COVID-19. Study at large: COVID-19 samples, acute and convalescent, were from the United States, Italy and Spain. Nucleic acid was either cDNA or gDNA, and it came from T cells, B-cell-depleted T cells, or PBMCs.

As processed by the authors: Estimation of nucleated cell counts was performed using reference gene primer amplification. Generated by immunoSEQ multiplex PCR, the TCRdb table keeps only in-frame clones and is missing some. The DNA gave D and trimming, while V, J and clone size come from that table. The data hold about 240,000 clones, with 75% to 90% observed a single time. The chain links TRBV3-1 (or the pseudogene TRBV3-2) to TRBJ1-2, with 7 bases that match TRBD1. The sequenced sample consisted of peripheral blood. This sequence was found in a man aged 55 to 70 who had recovered from COVID-19. The CDR3: CASSQDLAGQGYTF. The CDR3 region has the DNA TGTGCCAGCAGCCAAGATCTCGCGGGACAGGGCTACACCTTC.